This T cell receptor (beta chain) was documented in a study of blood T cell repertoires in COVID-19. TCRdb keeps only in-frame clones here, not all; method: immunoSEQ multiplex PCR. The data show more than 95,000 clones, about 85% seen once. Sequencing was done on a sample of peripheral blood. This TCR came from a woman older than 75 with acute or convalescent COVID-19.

The CDR3 protein is CASSFGGMDNSPLHF. For the CDR3, the DNA is TGTGCCAGCAGTTTTGGGGGGATGGATAATTCACCCCTCCACTTT. The V call is TRBV28, the J call TRBJ1-6; tentatively, D is TRBD1 (5 bases). CDR1 is MDHEN and CDR2 is SYDVKM in the germline V gene. V was shortened by 3 bases and J by 5 bases, with 11 bases between the two germline ends. The length of the CDR3 is 15 residues. The whole variable domain, remainder taken from reference TRBV28 and TRBJ1-6, is DVKVTQSSRYLVKRTGEKVFLECVQDMDHENMFWYRQDPGLGLRLIYFSYDVKMKEKGDIPEGYSVSREKKERFSLILESASTNQTSMYLCASSFGGMDNSPLHFGNGTRLTVT.